A selection of T cell receptor beta chains follows, all from one sample in a study of early T cells in non-severe SARS-CoV-2 infection. TCRdb re-derived calls from the 5' RACE reads in MiXCR, one entry per CDR3 protein. This table has under 85,000 distinct CDR3 sequences, 10% to 15% appearing once. The sequenced sample was whole blood. These TCRs come from an adult who was a healthcare worker with PCR-confirmed SARS-CoV-2 infection or an uninfected control (not recorded which). Both conserved end residues are part of each CDR3. D genes are given only for firm matches. Only some rows state a clone size, as once, few, many or a class for expanded clones.

.,TRBV5-1,TRBJ1-1,.,CASSLGQPGNTEAFF,TGCGCCAGCAGCTTGGGTCAACCAGGGAACACTGAAGCTTTCTTT
TRBD1,TRBV3-1,TRBJ2-7,.,CASSLSGTGKTCEQYF,TGTGCCAGCAGCCTATCCGGGACAGGGAAGACCTGCGAGCAGTACTTC
.,TRBV20-1,TRBJ1-2,few,CSARDPAFYGYTF,TGCAGTGCTAGAGATCCGGCCTTCTATGGCTACACCTTC
TRBD1,TRBV11-2,TRBJ1-2,.,CASNTGGFGYTF,TGTGCCAGCAACACAGGGGGCTTTGGCTACACCTTC
TRBD1,TRBV7-8,TRBJ2-3,.,CASSLETGGAWDTQYF,TGTGCCAGCAGCTTGGAGACAGGGGGCGCTTGGGATACGCAGTATTTT
TRBD1,TRBV19,TRBJ2-3,many,CASLMRDRSTDTQYF,TGTGCCAGCCTTATGAGGGACAGAAGCACAGATACGCAGTATTTT
TRBD2,TRBV11-2,TRBJ2-3,many,CASSPSVRGGSTDTQYF,TGTGCCAGCAGCCCGTCAGTCCGGGGGGGAAGCACAGATACGCAGTATTTT
.,TRBV11-3,TRBJ2-1,few,CASSLDQLVNEQFF,TGTGCCAGCAGCTTAGATCAGCTGGTGAATGAGCAGTTCTTC
TRBD1,TRBV19,TRBJ2-4,.,CASSIGQGGAQNIQYF,TGTGCCAGTAGTATAGGACAGGGTGGGGCTCAAAACATTCAGTACTTC
TRBD2,TRBV18,TRBJ2-7,.,CASSLGTSGNFIYEQYF,TGTGCCAGCTCCCTAGGGACTAGCGGGAATTTTATCTACGAGCAGTACTTC
.,TRBV6-1,TRBJ1-1,few,CASSEGSQEINTEAFF,TGTGCCAGCAGCGAAGGGTCACAAGAGATAAACACTGAAGCTTTCTTT
.,TRBV29-1,TRBJ2-2,many,CTPGLQNTGELFF,TGCACCCCGGGACTTCAGAACACCGGGGAGCTGTTTTTT
.,TRBV5-8,TRBJ1-5,many,CASSLVQKYPMGQPQHF,TGTGCCAGCAGCTTGGTTCAGAAATACCCGATGGGTCAGCCCCAGCATTTT
TRBD1,TRBV9,TRBJ1-5,few,CASSARGQGGQPQHF,TGTGCCAGCAGCGCCCGAGGACAGGGCGGTCAGCCCCAGCATTTT
TRBD1,TRBV7-2,TRBJ1-1,many,CASSSQGSTEAFF,TGTGCCAGCAGCTCACAGGGGAGCACTGAAGCTTTCTTT
.,TRBV2,TRBJ1-2,many,CASSVRVFDGYTF,TGTGCCAGCAGTGTTCGGGTGTTCGACGGCTACACCTTC
.,TRBV5-1,TRBJ2-1,few,CASSLGPGGDEQFF,TGCGCCAGCAGCTTGGGCCCCGGAGGAGATGAGCAGTTCTTC
.,TRBV10-3,TRBJ1-1,few,CAISESTGPTEAFF,TGTGCCATCAGTGAGTCGACCGGGCCCACTGAAGCTTTCTTT
.,TRBV7-2,TRBJ2-7,.,CASSLGLRRISYEQYF,TGTGCCAGCAGCTTAGGCTTGCGGCGGATCTCCTACGAGCAGTACTTC
TRBD1,TRBV27,TRBJ2-3,many,CASSLSGTGSIDTQYF,TGTGCCAGCAGTTTATCGGGGACAGGGTCAATAGATACGCAGTATTTT
TRBD2,TRBV2,TRBJ2-3,few,CASRISGDRTDTQYF,TGTGCCAGCAGGATTAGCGGGGACCGCACAGATACGCAGTATTTT
TRBD2,TRBV5-1,TRBJ2-1,.,CASSSPTGGGAYEQFF,TGCGCCAGCAGCTCCCCCACGGGCGGGGGGGCATATGAGCAGTTCTTC
TRBD2,TRBV29-1,TRBJ2-7,.,CSAATSGSFAEQYF,TGCAGCGCCGCGACTAGCGGGAGTTTCGCCGAGCAGTACTTC
.,TRBV18,TRBJ2-7,.,CASSPPGSSSYEQYF,TGTGCCAGCTCACCACCGGGTTCCAGCTCCTACGAGCAGTACTTC
.,TRBV7-6,TRBJ2-1,many,CASTYGTGFLAGNEQFF,TGTGCCAGCACTTACGGGACAGGTTTTCTAGCGGGTAATGAGCAGTTCTTC
TRBD1,TRBV11-1,TRBJ2-7,many,CASSFPGQATYEQYF,TGTGCCAGCAGCTTCCCTGGACAGGCGACCTACGAGCAGTACTTC
.,TRBV11-2,TRBJ2-5,.,CASSEPSRETQYF,TGTGCCAGCAGCGAACCATCACGGGAGACCCAGTACTTC
.,TRBV6-2/TRBV6-3,TRBJ2-7,few,CASSRTVHEQYF,TGTGCCAGCAGCCGGACAGTCCACGAGCAGTACTTC
.,TRBV6-5,TRBJ2-3,.,CASSWSGGDTQYF,TGTGCCAGCAGTTGGTCGGGTGGAGATACGCAGTATTTT
.,TRBV20-1,TRBJ2-4,few,CSALGGANQNIQYF,TGCAGTGCCCTGGGGGGCGCGAACCAAAACATTCAGTACTTC
.,TRBV12-3/TRBV12-4,TRBJ1-1,few,CASSLRDGTEAFF,TGTGCCAGCAGTTTGAGAGATGGCACTGAAGCTTTCTTT
.,TRBV5-1,TRBJ2-7,once,CASSQTNRVYEQYF,TGCGCCAGCAGCCAGACAAACAGGGTCTACGAGCAGTACTTC
TRBD2,TRBV4-1,TRBJ2-5,few,CASSQDPAGEETQYF,TGCGCCAGCAGCCAAGATCCAGCGGGAGAAGAGACCCAGTACTTC
.,TRBV6-6,TRBJ1-1,few,CASSFQGGNTEAFF,TGTGCCAGCAGTTTTCAGGGTGGGAACACTGAAGCTTTCTTT
TRBD1,TRBV24-1,TRBJ2-2,many,CATSDPSGTANTGELFF,TGTGCCACCAGTGACCCCTCCGGGACAGCGAACACCGGGGAGCTGTTTTTT
.,TRBV18,TRBJ2-5,few,CAGGETQYF,TGTGCGGGTGGAGAGACCCAGTACTTC
.,TRBV27,TRBJ1-6,many,CASSFVNSPLHF,TGTGCCAGCAGTTTCGTGAATTCACCCCTCCACTTT
.,TRBV7-3,TRBJ2-1,.,CASSLSGGAEQFF,TGTGCCAGCAGCTTAAGTGGGGGCGCTGAGCAGTTCTTC
TRBD2,TRBV6-5,TRBJ2-4,few,CASSYREGRAKNIQYF,TGTGCCAGCAGTTACCGGGAGGGGAGAGCCAAAAACATTCAGTACTTC
TRBD1,TRBV28,TRBJ2-1,many,CASSGTGSYNEQFF,TGTGCCAGCAGTGGGACAGGATCCTACAATGAGCAGTTCTTC
.,TRBV7-8,TRBJ2-7,.,CASSSGQLEQYF,TGTGCCAGCAGCTCAGGTCAACTCGAGCAGTACTTC
TRBD1,TRBV7-2,TRBJ1-2,few,CASSLGRDRNYGYTF,TGTGCCAGCAGCTTAGGCCGGGACAGAAACTATGGCTACACCTTC
.,TRBV7-9,TRBJ2-5,many,CASSPQGGGEETQYF,TGTGCCAGCAGCCCCCAAGGAGGGGGCGAAGAGACCCAGTACTTC
TRBD1,TRBV7-2,TRBJ1-2,few,CASSQGQGLNYGYTF,TGTGCCAGCAGCCAAGGACAGGGACTCAACTATGGCTACACCTTC
.,TRBV10-3,TRBJ2-7,.,CAISESNRNGLGTDEQYF,TGTGCCATCAGTGAGTCGAACAGAAACGGATTGGGTACGGACGAGCAGTACTTC
.,TRBV4-1,TRBJ2-7,many,CASSQVDSSSYEQYF,TGCGCCAGCAGCCAAGTGGATTCTAGCTCCTACGAGCAGTACTTC
.,TRBV13,TRBJ2-7,few,CASSLIYEQYF,TGTGCCAGCAGCTTGATCTACGAGCAGTACTTC
.,TRBV4-1,TRBJ1-5,few,CASRETGSNQPQHF,TGCGCCAGCAGGGAAACAGGGTCCAATCAGCCCCAGCATTTT
.,TRBV4-2,TRBJ2-1,.,CASSQVPSSYNEQFF,TGTGCCAGCAGCCAAGTCCCCAGCTCCTACAATGAGCAGTTCTTC
TRBD2,TRBV20-1,TRBJ2-7,.,CSARWGRDSYEQYF,TGCAGTGCTAGATGGGGGAGGGACTCCTACGAGCAGTACTTC
TRBD1,TRBV27,TRBJ2-5,many,CASSFSQGQGKETQYF,TGTGCCAGCAGTTTCTCCCAGGGACAGGGAAAAGAGACCCAGTACTTC
.,TRBV20-1,TRBJ2-3,.,CSARITDTQYF,TGCAGTGCTAGAATCACAGATACGCAGTATTTT
.,TRBV28,TRBJ1-1,few,CASSWGRGNTEAFF,TGTGCCAGCAGTTGGGGCAGGGGAAACACTGAAGCTTTCTTT
.,TRBV3-1,TRBJ1-2,.,CASSQDGDGYYGYTF,TGTGCCAGCAGCCAAGATGGCGACGGATACTATGGCTACACCTTC